Listed below are T cell receptor beta chains from one sample, sequenced in a study of blood T cell repertoires in COVID-19. Method: immunoSEQ multiplex PCR; TCRdb's copy keeps in-frame clones and lacks some. Here the sample spans about 110,000 clones, around 80% being singletons. Sequencing was carried out using peripheral blood. These receptors all come from a woman in her sixties or seventies with acute or convalescent COVID-19. The CDR3 runs from the conserved cysteine through the conserved F or W. The D gene is left open where the match is weak. Not all rows give a size; the values are once, few, many and, for expanded clones, a class.

v_call,d_call,clone_size,j_call,cdr3_nt,cdr3_aa
TRBV7-2,-,-,TRBJ1-3,TGTGCCAGCAGCTTAGCAGTTAGCTCTGGAAACACCATATATTTT,CASSLAVSSGNTIYF
TRBV6-5,TRBD1,-,TRBJ1-3,TGTGCCAGGGACCAACAGGGGGCCTCTGGAAACACCATATATTTT,CARDQQGASGNTIYF
TRBV7-9,TRBD2,-,TRBJ2-1,TGTGCCAGCAGCATTAGCGGGGGGAAGTACAATGAGCAGTTCTTC,CASSISGGKYNEQFF
TRBV6-5,-,-,TRBJ1-3,TGTGCCAGCACCCGCTCTGGAAACACCATATATTTT,CASTRSGNTIYF
TRBV19,TRBD1,-,TRBJ1-5,TGTGCCAGTAGCCTAGACAGGGTTAACAGTCAGCCCCAGCATTTT,CASSLDRVNSQPQHF
TRBV28,-,few,TRBJ1-4,TGTGCCAGCAGTTTGCCGGGGGTAGGGGAAAAACTGTTTTTT,CASSLPGVGEKLFF
TRBV6-5,TRBD1,-,TRBJ1-5,TGTGCCAGCAGGGGGACAGGCGGCGATCAGCCCCAGCATTTT,CASRGTGGDQPQHF
TRBV5-1,-,-,TRBJ2-7,TGCGCCAGCAGCTTGGAGGCCAGGGCATCCTACGAGCAGTACTTC,CASSLEARASYEQYF
TRBV28,TRBD2,-,TRBJ2-5,TGTGCCAGCAGTACCCCACTAGCGGCAGAGACCCAGTACTTC,CASSTPLAAETQYF
TRBV18,TRBD1,-,TRBJ1-1,TGTGCCAGCTCACCGGGACAGGGGGCCCGGGGGGCTTTCTTT,CASSPGQGARGAFF
TRBV7-3,TRBD1,-,TRBJ2-7,TGTGCCAGCAGCTTAACCAGGGGGAGCAACGAGCAGTACTTC,CASSLTRGSNEQYF